A single sample is the source of the 3 T cell receptor beta chains below, sequenced in a study of immune reconstitution after stem cell transplant in scleroderma. TCRdb itself ran the RT-PCR reads through MiXCR, one entry per CDR3 protein. The top ten clones hold around 4.2% of a sample with more than 4,500 distinct CDR3 sequences, 8.5% of them seen once. This sample was gathered before or after autologous hematopoietic stem cell transplantation (not recorded which). These receptors all come from a male donor with systemic sclerosis.

This chain connects TRBV7-2 to TRBJ2-2; D not resolved. Germline assignment: CDR1 SGHTA and CDR2 FQGNSA. The ends were cut back, 1 base at V and 6 bases at J, with 6 bases in the middle. This CDR3 spans 13 amino acids. The CDR3 DNA is TGTGCCAGCAGCTTAGTTGGGTCCGGGGAGCTGTTTTTT. This gives the protein CASSLVGSGELFF.

This clonotype was seen only a few times. The chain couples TRBV5-1 to TRBJ2-1, with 8 bases matching TRBD2. Unmatched junction bases numbered 8, after V lost 0 bases and J lost 9 bases. This CDR3 is 15 amino acids long. Germline V gives CDR1 SGHRS, CDR2 YFSETQ. DNA for the CDR3: TGCGCCAGCAGCTTGGGGACTAGCTGGGGCGGTGAGCAGTTCTTC. This sequence encodes CASSLGTSWGGEQFF.

This clonotype was counted only a few times. The chain employs TRBV7-2 and TRBJ2-7; 8 bases match TRBD2. Losses at the gene ends were 5 bases for V and 3 bases for J; bases not matched to a gene: 15. Germline lookup yields CDR1 SGHTA and CDR2 FQGNSA. The CDR3 consists of 17 residues. Written as DNA, the CDR3 is TGTGCCAGCAGCCCAAAGCCCAGCGGGGGCCTCCTCTACGAGCAGTACTTC. It specifies CASSPKPSGGLLYEQYF.